Shown below are 30 T cell receptor beta chains from a single sample sequenced in a study of T cell changes during pregnancy in multiple sclerosis. Profiling relied on immunoSEQ multiplex PCR, and the TCRdb table lists in-frame clones only, not all of them. The sample records 35,000 to 40,000 clones, more than 90% being singletons. Sequenced material: peripheral blood, taken in the third trimester of pregnancy. The receptor set was obtained from a female donor in good health, enrolled as a control in a pregnancy study.

This clone was counted once. The CDR3 spells CATSSARTGANVLTF. The CDR3 DNA reads TGTGCCACCAGCAGTGCTAGAACTGGGGCCAACGTCCTGACTTTC. The chain combines TRBV15 with TRBJ2-6; D ambiguous. The CDR3 has 15 residues. Trimming took off 3 bases at V and 2 bases at J, with 8 bases between the two ends. CDR1 is LNHNV and CDR2 is YYDKDF in the germline V gene (reference sequence).

This chain connects TRBV5-5 to TRBJ1-6; D unresolved. The ends were cut back, 0 bases at V and 11 bases at J, with 12 bases in the middle. CDR1 SGHKS and CDR2 YYEKEE come from the germline V gene (reference sequence). The CDR3 is 14 amino acids. The CDR3 DNA is TGTGCCAGCAGCTTGGTAGGTCCGGGTCCACCCCTCCACTTT. Amino acids: CASSLVGPGPPLHF.

This chain uses TRBV19 with TRBJ1-5, with D tentatively TRBD1 (6 bases). Trimming shortened V by 6 bases and J by 0 bases, and 12 bases separated the two germline ends. Looked up from germline, CDR1 is LNHDA and CDR2 is SQIVND (reference sequence). The CDR3 has 15 amino acids. The CDR3 region is CASRRQGYSNQPQHF. CDR3 bases: TGTGCCAGTAGGAGGCAGGGGTATAGCAATCAGCCCCAGCATTTT. The full variable domain, its missing parts supplied by reference TRBV19 and TRBJ1-5, is DGGITQSPKYLFRKEGQNVTLSCEQNLNHDAMYWYRQDPGQGLRLIYYSQIVNDFQKGDIAEGYSVSREKKESFPLTVTSAQKNPTAFYLCASRRQGYSNQPQHFGDGTRLSIL.

This chain links TRBV5-1 with TRBJ2-5; weak D call: TRBD1 (6 bases). CDR3 length: 16 amino acids. Trimming took 5 bases from V and 4 from J, leaving 21 bases between them. Germline values: CDR1 SGHRS, CDR2 YFSETQ. Here the CDR3 DNA reads TGCGCCAGCAGTTTCAGACCAACAGGGCCGGTAGAGACCCAGTACTTC. Translated, it gives CASSFRPTGPVETQYF.

This clone was detected once. The V call is TRBV19, the J call TRBJ1-6, with D possibly TRBD1 on 6 matching bases. The V and J ends lost 3 bases and 6 bases respectively, with 18 bases between them. Germline lookup yields CDR1 LNHDA and CDR2 SQIVND (reference sequence). The CDR3 has 17 amino acids. Written as DNA, the CDR3 is TGTGCCAGTAGTATGACCCAACGGGGGGCTGGTAATTCACCCCTCCACTTT. Protein product: CASSMTQRGAGNSPLHF.

In its sample, this clone was seen a few times. The chain links TRBV28 to TRBJ1-2, with D uncertain. The CDR3 is made up of 13 amino acids. CDR1 and CDR2 (germline): MDHEN, SYDVKM. V lost 3 bases and J lost 8, with 13 bases in between. CDR3 sequence: CASSFWQALGYTF. The CDR3 nucleotides are TGTGCCAGCAGTTTCTGGCAGGCCCTAGGCTACACCTTC.

The rearrangement uses TRBV10-3 and TRBJ2-7; TRBD1 matches 12 bases. The CDR3 runs 13 residues. With V trimmed by 8 bases and J by 6 bases, 5 bases remained unmatched. Germline V gives CDR1 ENHRY, CDR2 SYGVKD. CDR3 loop: CAIEGQGAGEQYF. The CDR3 DNA is TGTGCCATCGAGGGACAGGGGGCCGGCGAGCAGTACTTC.

J is TRBJ2-7 and V is TRBV5-1, with TRBD1 matching over 10 bases. V lost 0 bases and J lost 7; bases outside the gene matches: 4. CDR1 SGHRS and CDR2 YFSETQ come from the germline V gene. The CDR3 loop spans 14 amino acids. Written as DNA, the CDR3 is TGCGCCAGCAGCTTGGGAGGACAGGGGGTGGAGCAGTACTTC. It encodes CASSLGGQGVEQYF.

The chain carries TRBV6-4 and TRBJ2-2; 9 bases agree with TRBD1. Trimming took 3 bases from V and 4 from J; bases not matched to a gene: 3. This CDR3 contains 15 residues. From germline, CDR1 is MRHNA and CDR2 SNTAGT. The CDR3 DNA is TGTGCCAGCAGTGAGGGACAGGGTACCACCGGGGAGCTGTTTTTT. Translated: CASSEGQGTTGELFF.

The rearrangement joins TRBV9 to TRBJ2-1; TRBD2 matches 8 bases. This CDR3 region has 15 residues. The germline V gene has CDR1 SGDLS and CDR2 YYNGEE. V lost 3 bases, J lost 4 bases, and 6 bases stayed unmatched. CDR3 bases: TGTGCCAGCAGCGCGACTAGCGAGTTATACAATGAGCAGTTCTTC. This encodes CASSATSELYNEQFF. The whole variable domain, remainder taken from reference TRBV9 and TRBJ2-1, is DSGVTQTPKHLITATGQRVTLRCSPRSGDLSVYWYQQSLDQGLQFLIQYYNGEERAKGNILERFSAQQFPDLHSELNLSSLELGDSALYFCASSATSELYNEQFFGPGTRLTVL.

This clone was picked up one time. This rearrangement joins TRBV29-1 to TRBJ1-3, with D perhaps TRBD1 (5 bases). Germline loops: CDR1 SQVTM, CDR2 ANQGSEA. V lost 5 bases and J 2 bases, leaving 7 bases between the germline ends. The CDR3 runs 12 residues. The CDR3: CSVWGAGNTIYF. DNA of the CDR3: TGCAGCGTTTGGGGGGCTGGAAACACCATATATTTT.

In this sample, this clone turned up a few times. The chain recombines TRBV21-1 with TRBJ1-5; the table's D call of TRBD1 was not tested on the DNA. TRBV21-1 is a known pseudogene. The CDR3 covers 19 residues. CDR3 amino acids: CASSKEPNPNRGSNQPQHF. DNA for the CDR3: TGTGCCAGCAGCAAAGAACCCAATCCGAACAGGGGAAGCAATCAGCCCCAGCATTTT.

The chain uses TRBV19 and TRBJ1-1, with D perhaps TRBD1 (6 bases). Trimming removed 5 bases from V and 5 bases from J, with 18 bases in between. Per the germline V gene, CDR1 is LNHDA and CDR2 is SQIVND (reference sequence). The CDR3 is made up of 15 amino acids. In DNA form, the CDR3 reads TGTGCCAGTAGTGCCTATGGGGGGGCTAGAACTGAAGCTTTCTTT. It codes for CASSAYGGARTEAFF.

This rearrangement joins TRBV5-6 to TRBJ2-5; D perhaps matches TRBD2 (6 bases). The V end lost 0 bases, the J end lost 5 bases, and 14 bases lay between the germline ends. The CDR3 covers 15 residues. Germline V gene sequence: CDR1 SGHDT, CDR2 YYEEEE. Here the CDR3 reads CASSLGKGRQETQYF. Here the CDR3 DNA reads TGTGCCAGCAGCTTGGGGAAAGGGAGGCAGGAGACCCAGTACTTC.

This clone was seen once. This sequence joins TRBV6-1 and TRBJ2-5; 7 bases are a match to TRBD1. Germline lookup yields CDR1 MNHNS and CDR2 SASEGT. The CDR3 length is 15 residues. Unmatched junction bases numbered 4, after V lost 1 base and J lost 2 bases. The CDR3 sequence: CASSEEGTAQETQYF. The CDR3 DNA follows: TGTGCCAGCAGTGAAGAGGGGACAGCACAAGAGACCCAGTACTTC.

This chain uses TRBV7-2 with TRBJ1-2, with D unclear. The CDR3 loop spans 15 amino acids. V dropped 2 bases and J dropped 6 bases, with 16 bases sitting between them. Germline CDR1 and CDR2: SGHTA and FQGNSA. The CDR3 coding sequence is TGTGCCAGCAGCTTACGGGTCCCGGCGGGTGATGGCTACACCTTC. This encodes CASSLRVPAGDGYTF.

The genes are TRBV29-1 and TRBJ2-1; 8 nucleotides match TRBD1. The ends lost 3 bases at V and 1 base at J; junction bases unmatched: 2. The CDR3 is 14 amino acids. Germline CDR1 SQVTM, CDR2 ANQGSEA. CDR3: CSVEGDRSYNEQFF. CDR3 DNA sequence: TGCAGCGTTGAGGGGGACAGGTCCTACAATGAGCAGTTCTTC.

The chain carries TRBV11-3 and TRBJ2-7; 8 positions match TRBD2. The CDR3 extends over 14 amino acids. Germline CDR1 reads SGHNT; CDR2 reads YENEEA. Trimming cost V 5 bases and J 4 bases; bases outside gene matches: 7. Here the CDR3 reads CASSQSGLAYEQYF. CDR3 DNA sequence: TGTGCCAGCAGCCAAAGCGGACTAGCTTACGAGCAGTACTTC.

This clone was counted a single time. This rearrangement joins TRBV2 to TRBJ1-1; 8 bases fit TRBD1. CDR3 length: 16 residues. Germline V gene lookup returns CDR1 SNHLY and CDR2 FYNNEI. V lost 6 bases and J lost 0; bases outside the gene matches: 9. CDR3 loop: CASRVTGGNMNTEAFF. The CDR3 coding sequence is TGTGCCAGCAGGGTTACAGGGGGAAACATGAACACTGAAGCTTTCTTT.

The V call is TRBV6-1, the J call TRBJ2-1, with 12 bases matching TRBD2. CDR1 is MNHNS and CDR2 is SASEGT in the germline V gene. The CDR3 totals 15 residues. The V and J ends lost 1 base and 6 bases, in that order; junction bases with no gene match: 1. CDR3 residues: CASSEELAGGNEQFF. As DNA, the CDR3 is TGTGCCAGCAGTGAAGAACTAGCGGGGGGCAATGAGCAGTTCTTC.

The chain links TRBV7-2 to TRBJ1-1; 9 bases are shared with TRBD1. Per germline, CDR1 SGHTA and CDR2 FQGNSA. This CDR3 spans 15 amino acids. Trimming at V came to 1 base and at J to 5 bases, leaving 5 bases not matched to a gene. In DNA form, the CDR3 reads TGTGCCAGCAGCTTAGACAACAGGGGGCGGACTGAAGCTTTCTTT. Translation gives CASSLDNRGRTEAFF.

The V call is TRBV18, the J call TRBJ2-6; the match to TRBD1 covers 8 bases. The CDR3 sequence is 19 residues long. V trimming: 0 bases; J trimming: 9 bases; junction bases outside the gene matches: 16. Germline CDR1 KGHSH, CDR2 LQKENI. The CDR3 sequence is CASSPPTGVVPPAGNVLTF. The CDR3 nucleotides read TGTGCCAGCTCACCACCGACAGGGGTCGTCCCCCCTGCGGGCAACGTCCTGACTTTC.

The rearrangement joins TRBV4-2 to TRBJ2-2; TRBD2 agrees at 9 bases. CDR1 is LGHNA and CDR2 is YNFKEQ in the germline V gene. This CDR3 comprises 16 residues. After removal of 0 bases from V and 3 bases from J, the junction contained 2 bases not matched to a gene. DNA for the CDR3: TGTGCCAGCAGCCAAGAACAGCGGGGGGACACCGGGGAGCTGTTTTTT. It is translated as CASSQEQRGDTGELFF.

The gene calls are TRBV2 and TRBJ2-2; 14 bases are shared with TRBD2. J gave up 6 bases and V 6 bases, and 6 bases lay outside the gene matches. Germline V gene lookup returns CDR1 SNHLY and CDR2 FYNNEI. CDR3 length: 16 amino acids. The CDR3 region is CASRGTSGSVAGELFF. CDR3 coding DNA: TGTGCCAGCAGGGGGACTAGCGGGAGTGTCGCCGGGGAGCTGTTTTTT.

The V gene is TRBV5-6, the J gene TRBJ1-3; tentative D call: TRBD1 (6 bases). V was clipped by 7 bases and J by 4 bases, with 9 bases between them. Germline CDR1 reads SGHDT; CDR2 reads YYEEEE. The CDR3 has 12 residues. DNA of the CDR3: TGTGCCAGCGGTACAGGGGGAAACACCATATATTTT. Translated: CASGTGGNTIYF.

In nucleotides, the CDR3 is TGTGCCAGCAGCGTCCTTTCGGACAGGGGGCTGGGTGAAGCTTTCTTT. Residues: CASSVLSDRGLGEAFF. The chain has TRBV9 and TRBJ1-1, with TRBD1 matching over 11 bases. The CDR3 runs to 16 residues. The germline V gene has CDR1 SGDLS and CDR2 YYNGEE. V was pared by 2 bases and J by 7 bases, with 10 bases of the junction left unmatched.

This sequence joins TRBV10-2 and TRBJ2-1, with TRBD1 matching over 9 bases. Germline V gene data show CDR1 as WSHSY and CDR2 as SAAADI. With V trimmed by 4 bases and J by 6 bases, 7 bases remained unmatched. This CDR3 spans 15 amino acids. The CDR3 bases are TGCGCCAGCAGTGGTTATCTACAGGGGGCCAATGAGCAGTTCTTC. This encodes CASSGYLQGANEQFF.

The V call is TRBV19, the J call TRBJ1-5; D remains unclear. This CDR3 spans 15 amino acids. Trimming left V 3 bases short and J 2 bases short, with 11 bases between. Germline loops: CDR1 LNHDA, CDR2 SQIVND (reference sequence). The CDR3: CASSIRGLRNQPQHF. The CDR3 nucleotides read TGTGCCAGTAGTATTCGAGGCTTACGCAATCAGCCCCAGCATTTT.

The rearrangement uses TRBV25-1 and TRBJ2-1, with 12 nucleotides matching TRBD2. The J segment lost 9 bases and the V segment lost 5 bases, leaving 8 bases of the junction unmatched. CDR3 length: 15 residues. Germline CDR1 is MGHDK and CDR2 is SYGVNS. Here the CDR3 DNA reads TGTGCCAGCAGTCTCCAGACTAGCGGGAGCGCTGAGCAGTTCTTC. Its protein product is CASSLQTSGSAEQFF.

The chain is built from TRBV10-3 and TRBJ2-1; maybe TRBD2 (5 bases). Trimming took off 0 bases at V and 4 bases at J, with 13 bases between the two ends. Germline V gene lookup returns CDR1 ENHRY and CDR2 SYGVKD. The CDR3 has 16 residues. Here the CDR3 reads CAISESTQRLYNEQFF. CDR3 DNA sequence: TGTGCCATCAGTGAGTCGACACAGCGACTATACAATGAGCAGTTCTTC.